This entry features one T cell receptor beta chain sequence. Its antigen is not identified. This record comes from a study of monozygotic twins with inflammatory bowel disease. Following a re-call of the 5' RACE reads, TCRdb has one entry per CDR3 protein and lacks DNA. The repertoire table contains 80,000 or so distinct CDR3 sequences. Per germline, CDR1 MNHEY and CDR2 SVGAGI. The CDR3 sequence is 15 residues long. Study-wide results and caveats: Patients got different immunosuppressive treatments, which may have made their repertoires more variable. Possibly because of limited power, concordant and discordant twins showed no difference in repertoire similarity.

The clonotype was recovered from a human donor with ulcerative colitis or Crohn's disease, or a healthy co-twin of an affected twin (not recorded which). The V and J genes are TRBV6-5 and TRBJ2-5; TCRdb's assignment of TRBD2 cannot be checked, as there is no DNA. What was sequenced was blood. CDR3: CASSYSGPPRETQYF.